This T cell receptor (beta chain) appears in the sequencing data of a study of blood T cell repertoires in COVID-19 (dated by TCRdb to between 2020 and 2021). Context from the whole study: The collaborator samples originated in the United States, Italy and Spain and spanned the acute and convalescent phases of COVID-19. The prospective study material was composed of cDNA or gDNA derived from T cells, B-cell-depleted T cells, or PBMCs. The dataset comprised deeply sampled blood TCRbeta repertoires from subjects exposed to, actively infected with, or recovered from COVID-19. The repertoires were released in a freely available public database intended as a resource for research on the immune response to SARS-CoV-2. The samples were drawn from the first 160 participants of the ongoing ImmuneRACE study and from 950 to 1,500 subjects provided by 6 global collaborators. Nearly every sample came with metadata listing a de-identified subject ID, COVID-19 status, age in years and sex. HLA class I and class II types, where available, came from metadata supplied by the sample provider rather than from assay-based typing. Overall study results and their limits: Clinical and demographic metadata were provided uncurated, with the amount varying by source and participant.

Whole blood was collected in K2EDTA tubes by collaborating institutions according to the institutions' own protocols. For TCRbeta analysis, collaborators shipped samples as frozen whole blood, isolated PBMCs, or DNA extracted from either of those sample types. The CDR3 spans 15 residues, from the cysteine through the phenylalanine. This entry keeps only the CDR3 DNA: 45 bases, framed from base 1. According to the germline V gene, CDR1 reads MNHEY and CDR2 reads SVGAGI. Trimming takes 6 bases from V and 1 base from J, and the germline ends sit 15 bases apart. On this clone: What this receptor recognizes is not known. Per-base qualities were not stored, and no clone one base away is much larger.

TCRbeta CDR3 regions were amplified from genomic DNA by means of the immunoSEQ Assay, a bias-controlled multiplex PCR. From the authors' description of their analysis: Within the assay, amplification of reference gene primers was used to estimate how many nucleated cells each sample contained. Sequence reads were collapsed and filtered to measure the absolute abundance of every unique TCRbeta CDR3 rearrangement. Productive Simpson clonality was computed per sample as the square root of Simpson's diversity index over productive rearrangements. What TCRdb holds here is the immuneACCESS table cut down to in-frame rearrangements. Part of the clones is not present; checked against another copy, under half of the missing clones reflect an unresolved V gene, and the others are unexplained. D and trimming come from the DNA, and the V and J calls and clone size come from that table. The sample yields about 88,000 clones; 90% were counted once. Roughly 1.7% of the sample is held by the ten biggest clonotypes.

Sequences were obtained from peripheral blood. This receptor was obtained from a man in his sixties with acute or convalescent COVID-19. The sequence is built from TRBV6-5 and TRBJ1-1; TRBD1 is a possible D gene, resting on 6 matching bases. Here is the DNA: TGTGCCAGCAGACCCTACGGACAGACGAACACTGAAGCTTTCTTT. The resulting protein is CASRPYGQTNTEAFF.